The clone carrying this TCR beta chain was found once. What it recognizes is unknown. This entry comes from a study of cytomegalovirus exposure and HLA in healthy donors. Donors likely had unrecorded immune exposures despite being nominally healthy when sampled. General study points: Common viral pathogens seemed, in a later analysis, to connect with several of the most significant clusters.

The CDR3 is made up of 12 amino acids. Trimming left V 8 bases short and J 4 bases short, with 11 bases between. With 60 Vbeta and 13 Jbeta primers, the PCR was carried out. The authors' processing: Later analysis identified tens of millions of unique TCR beta chains, approximately 11 million shared. Repertoires were generated with immunoSEQ multiplex PCR, while TCRdb's copy carries only in-frame clones and drops some. The V and J calls and the clone size are those of that table, but D and trimming were determined from the DNA. The profile covers 70,000 to 80,000 clones, with almost 85% appearing a single time and under 2% taken by the ten largest.

This chain links TRBV23-1 with TRBJ2-5; tentative D call: TRBD2 (6 bases). TRBV23-1 is designated an ORF whose function remains uncertain. The source is a man between 18 and 35 years old in good health and CMV-seronegative. Sequences were obtained from PBMCs. This CDR3 reads CASASVGETQYF. The DNA for the CDR3 is TGCGCCAGCGCTAGCGTTGGAGAGACCCAGTACTTC.